This entry describes one TCR beta chain. The data originate from a study of blood T cell repertoires in COVID-19. Study in general: There were acute and convalescent COVID-19 samples, and they came from the United States, Italy and Spain.

Original handling: Estimation of nucleated cell counts was performed using reference gene primer amplification. Data came from immunoSEQ multiplex PCR; TCRdb stores just in-frame clones and leaves some out. V, J and clone size were drawn from that table, and D and trimming were deduced from the DNA. The table has around 300,000 clones, under 90% seen once. This clonotype was obtained from an older woman who had recovered from COVID-19. The sequencing input was PBMCs or T cells enriched from blood (not recorded which).

For the CDR3, the DNA is TGTGCCAGCGGGGTAGCGGACAATGAGCAGTTCTTC. It encodes CASGVADNEQFF. The gene calls are TRBV11-2 and TRBJ2-1, with D possibly TRBD2 on 6 matching bases. Germline V lookup: CDR1 SGHAT, CDR2 FQNNGV. The V end was cut by 8 bases, the J end by 5 bases, with 10 bases between. The CDR3 totals 12 residues. Drawing the rest from reference TRBV11-2 and TRBJ2-1, the complete variable domain is EAGVAQSPRYKIIEKRQSVAFWCNPISGHATLYWYQQILGQGPKLLIQFQNNGVVDDSQLPKDRFSAERLKGVDSTLKIQPAKLEDSAVYLCASGVADNEQFFGPGTRLTVL.